This T cell receptor (beta chain) was sequenced in a study of PD-L1 blockade in urothelial cancer. In the study overall: Blood analysis was done at 3 weeks (second dose) and 6 weeks after treatment began. Each blood sample yielded a median of 141,255 T cells. Study outcomes and limitations: When pretreatment blood TCR clonality was below the median, it predicted better survival.

A remark on this clone: Its antigen is not known.

Germline V gene data show CDR1 as MDHEN and CDR2 as SYDVKM. The CDR3 is 18 residues long. V lost 5 bases to trimming and J lost 2 bases; unmatched junction nucleotides: 10. Only in-frame clones appear in the TCRdb table, and some are missing; sequencing was by immunoSEQ multiplex PCR. The table includes over 65,000 clones, around 84% detected once. This specimen consisted of PBMCs, obtained around atezolizumab (anti-PD-L1) treatment. This clonotype originated in a man between 65 and 79 years old with urothelial cancer. The rearrangement joins TRBV28 to TRBJ2-6; TRBD1 matches at 9 bases. CDR3 sequence reads: CASSPPGQGGTGANVLTF. The CDR3 DNA reads as TGTGCCAGCAGTCCCCCGGGACAGGGTGGCACTGGGGCCAACGTCCTGACTTTC.